Sequencing of this TCR beta chain was carried out in a study of CD8 T cells in Susac syndrome. Reverse transcription used roughly 0.45 to 1 ug RNA and random hexamers. Amplification of TCR beta CDR3 by immunoSEQ multiplex PCR spanned 54 Vbeta and 13 Jbeta. TCRdb recomputed calls from the immunoSEQ multiplex PCR reads with MiXCR, one row per CDR3 protein. The repertoire includes about 200,000 distinct CDR3 sequences, 90% to 95% of them detected once, and under 0.12% sits in the top ten. The CDR3 contains 13 residues. Germline V gene data show CDR1 as SGHRS and CDR2 as YFSETQ. The V gene lost 0 bases and the J gene lost 4 bases, with 5 bases spanning the gap. Healthy donors acted as controls, with matching for age and sex. FACS was used to enrich TEMRA cells, whereas the CD8+ and CD4+ T cells were obtained by negative isolation. Study-wide results and limits: Individuals included in the TCR sequencing and HLA analysis were acknowledged by the study to be relatively few in number.

On this clonotype: Its antigen is as yet unknown.

The genes are TRBV5-1 and TRBJ1-3; the D is unclear. This receptor was identified in a human donor in good health. Sample: CD4+ T cells from PBMCs. In DNA, the CDR3 is TGCGCCAGCAGCTTGGATTCGGGAAACACCATATATTTT. Translation gives CASSLDSGNTIYF.